This T cell receptor beta chain is from a study of blood T cell repertoires in COVID-19. TCRdb's copy holds only in-frame clones and misses some; the assay was immunoSEQ multiplex PCR. Of 200,000 to 250,000 clones in the sample, 82% were seen once. This clone was recorded once. This sequence originates from a woman aged 80 or over with COVID-19, enrolled during active disease. What was sequenced was peripheral blood.

As DNA, the CDR3 is TGTGCCAGCAGTTCCTGGGAGCGTACCAATTACAATGAGCAGTTCTTC. Translating gives CASSSWERTNYNEQFF. The chain recombines TRBV6-2 or TRBV6-3 with TRBJ2-1; tentatively, D is TRBD2 (5 bases). Germline V CDR1 and CDR2: MNHEY, SVGEGT. The CDR3 spans 16 residues. V was trimmed by 4 bases and J by 4 bases, leaving 17 bases between them.